The T cell receptor (beta chain) under discussion was sequenced for a study of blood T cell repertoires in COVID-19. Study context: Both acute and convalescent COVID-19 samples were obtained from the United States, Italy and Spain. Sample material is recorded as cDNA or gDNA derived from T cells, B-cell-depleted T cells, or PBMCs.

The germline V and J ends were trimmed by 6 bases and 0 bases, with 8 bases remaining between them. Germline CDR1 and CDR2: MNHEY and SVGAGI. This CDR3 is built from 13 residues. Enrolled during active infection, Seattle patients were then followed longitudinally. Authors' processing steps: How many nucleated cells were present was estimated from reference gene primer amplification. Sequencing used immunoSEQ multiplex PCR; TCRdb keeps in-frame clones, though not all of them. The D gene and trimming were derived from the DNA, and the V and J assignments and clone size from that table. The sample has under 300,000 clones, approximately 86% seen once.

The sequence came from a woman in her seventies with COVID-19, enrolled during active disease. This chain links TRBV6-5 with TRBJ1-2; D ambiguous. The sequenced sample consisted of peripheral blood. For the CDR3, the DNA is TGTGCCAGCAGGCGGGCCTCTAACTATGGCTACACCTTC. Translated: CASRRASNYGYTF.